These 21 T cell receptor beta chains came from one sample sequenced in a study of blood T cell repertoires in COVID-19. Repertoires were generated with immunoSEQ multiplex PCR, while TCRdb's copy carries only in-frame clones and drops some. Among approximately 170,000 clones, just over 85% were seen once, and the ten largest hold 9% to 10%. Sequenced input: PBMCs or T cells enriched from blood (not recorded which). The receptors come from a woman under 30 who had recovered from COVID-19.

The chain employs TRBV4-2 and TRBJ1-5, with 9 positions matching TRBD1. The CDR3 consists of 15 residues. Germline assignment: CDR1 LGHNA and CDR2 YNFKEQ. V gave up 10 bases and J gave up 0 bases; unmatched junction bases: 7. The CDR3: CATRDRDNSNQPQHF. CDR3 nucleotides: TGTGCCACCAGGGACAGGGACAATAGCAATCAGCCCCAGCATTTT.

The chain carries TRBV20-1 and TRBJ2-1, with no clear D. The CDR3 length is 13 residues. The V gene's germline CDR1 is DFQATT and CDR2 SNEGSKA (reference sequence). Trimming cost V 3 bases and J 0 bases, with 6 bases left between them. The CDR3 loop reads CSASTDSYNEQFF. The DNA of the CDR3 is TGCAGTGCTAGTACAGACTCCTACAATGAGCAGTTCTTC.

This clone has only one observation. J is TRBJ2-2 and V is TRBV10-1; D not resolved. The CDR3 has 14 amino acids. The V end lost 4 bases, the J end lost 3 bases, and 9 bases lay between the germline ends. CDR1 is WNHNN and CDR2 is SYGVQD in the germline V gene (reference sequence). CDR3 residues: CASSGNRDTGELFF. The CDR3 nucleotides read TGCGCCAGCAGTGGCAATCGGGACACCGGGGAGCTGTTTTTT.

The CDR3 coding sequence is TGTGCCAGCAGCTTAGGGCTAGACGATGAGCAGTTCTTC. Amino acids: CASSLGLDDEQFF. The chain couples TRBV11-2 to TRBJ2-1; D is uncertain. This CDR3 is built from 13 residues. Germline assignment: CDR1 SGHAT and CDR2 FQNNGV. The ends were cut back, 1 base at V and 8 bases at J, with 9 bases in the middle.

This clone occurred a few times. This chain links TRBV4-2 with TRBJ2-1; 9 bases map to TRBD2. V trimming: 3 bases; J trimming: 3 bases; junction bases outside the gene matches: 9. The CDR3 is 17 amino acids. CDR1 and CDR2 from the germline V gene are LGHNA and YNFKEQ. The DNA for the CDR3 is TGTGCCAGCAGCCAGGGGCTAGCGGGATTAGTCTACAATGAGCAGTTCTTC. Translation: CASSQGLAGLVYNEQFF.

The chain is built from TRBV4-1 and TRBJ2-1; TRBD2 agrees at 10 bases. The CDR3 is 17 residues long. The trim removed 4 bases at V and 3 bases at J, leaving 9 bases unmatched. Germline values: CDR1 MGHRA, CDR2 YSYEKL. The CDR3 DNA follows: TGCGCCAGCAGCCTAAATGCTCTAGCGGGAGTCTACAATGAGCAGTTCTTC. This encodes CASSLNALAGVYNEQFF.

V gene TRBV7-8 combines with J gene TRBJ2-5; maybe TRBD1 (5 bases). CDR3 length equals 16 residues. V was pared by 1 base and J by 1 base, with 13 bases between. Germline V gene lookup returns CDR1 SGHVS and CDR2 FQNEAQ. The DNA of the CDR3 is TGTGCCAGCAGCTTAGGGCCAGGGCTCGCCCAAGAGACCCAGTACTTC. As protein: CASSLGPGLAQETQYF.

The chain recombines TRBV28 with TRBJ2-1; 10 bases line up with TRBD2. There are 17 residues in the CDR3. Trimming at V came to 1 base and at J to 6 bases, leaving 9 bases not matched to a gene. Germline CDR1 MDHEN, CDR2 SYDVKM. The CDR3 region is CASSLYLAGGGVNEQFF. For the CDR3, the DNA is TGTGCCAGCAGTTTATACTTAGCGGGAGGTGGGGTCAATGAGCAGTTCTTC.

The J gene is TRBJ1-2, the V gene TRBV18; D unclear. Germline values: CDR1 KGHSH, CDR2 LQKENI. Trimming left V 3 bases short and J 5 bases short, with 13 bases between. The CDR3 has 14 residues. The CDR3 region is CASSPSGNSYGYTF. In DNA form, the CDR3 reads TGTGCCAGCTCACCCTCCGGGAACTCGTATGGCTACACCTTC.

This clone has a handful of counts. The chain joins TRBV6-5 to TRBJ1-1; 7 bases are shared with TRBD1. In germline, CDR1 is MNHEY, CDR2 SVGAGI. V lost 5 bases, J lost 1 base, and 1 base stayed unmatched. This CDR3 comprises 13 residues. CDR3 in amino acids: CASSKGANTEAFF. The DNA for the CDR3 is TGTGCCAGCAGTAAGGGGGCGAACACTGAAGCTTTCTTT.

The V and J genes are TRBV29-1 and TRBJ2-2; 8 bases match TRBD1. J lost 4 bases, V lost 0 bases, and 10 bases had no gene match. Per germline, CDR1 SQVTM and CDR2 ANQGSEA. The CDR3 sequence is 17 residues long. CDR3 nucleotide sequence: TGCAGCGTTGAAGATCGGGAGACAGGGGAGGTCACCGGGGAGCTGTTTTTT. Its translation: CSVEDRETGEVTGELFF.

This clone has only a few counts. The rearrangement uses TRBV9 and TRBJ1-1, with D possibly matching TRBD1 (6 bases). Trimming left V 4 bases short and J 0 bases short, with 10 bases between. CDR3 length: 14 residues. Germline CDR1 SGDLS, CDR2 YYNGEE. The CDR3 coding sequence is TGTGCCAGCAGCCCCGGGACATTGAACACTGAAGCTTTCTTT. This translates into CASSPGTLNTEAFF. Together with reference TRBV9 and TRBJ1-1, the CDR3 gives the full variable domain: DSGVTQTPKHLITATGQRVTLRCSPRSGDLSVYWYQQSLDQGLQFLIQYYNGEERAKGNILERFSAQQFPDLHSELNLSSLELGDSALYFCASSPGTLNTEAFFGQGTRLTVV.

The genes are TRBV30 and TRBJ2-7, with 9 bases lining up with TRBD1. Germline-derived CDR1 and CDR2 are GTSNPN and SVGIG (reference sequence). The CDR3 is 14 residues long. J lost 4 bases, V lost 6 bases, and 10 bases had no gene match. DNA of the CDR3: TGTGCCTGTCGACACCGGGACAGGGTATACGAGCAGTACTTC. Amino acids: CACRHRDRVYEQYF.

This clone was counted a few times. V usage is TRBV28 and J usage is TRBJ2-2, with a possible D match to TRBD2 (7 bases). Trimming removed 8 bases at V and 7 bases at J, with 20 bases between. CDR3 size: 15 residues. Germline V gives CDR1 MDHEN, CDR2 SYDVKM. This CDR3 reads CASRTTGGGSGELFF. The DNA for the CDR3 is TGTGCCAGCCGAACTACGGGGGGCGGCAGCGGGGAGCTGTTTTTT.

This sequence joins TRBV5-4 and TRBJ2-3; D gene uncertain. Germline-derived CDR1 and CDR2 are SGHNT and YYREEE (reference sequence). Trimming took off 1 base at V and 2 bases at J, with 8 bases between the two ends. This CDR3 spans 14 amino acids. CDR3 coding DNA: TGTGCCAGCAGCTTGCGCGGAACCACAGATACGCAGTATTTT. Protein: CASSLRGTTDTQYF.

The chain carries TRBV4-3 and TRBJ2-3; 9 nucleotides align to TRBD2. The CDR3 extends over 16 amino acids. The J segment lost 0 bases and the V segment lost 4 bases, leaving 5 bases of the junction unmatched. The germline V gene encodes CDR1 LGHNA and CDR2 YSLEER. The CDR3 DNA follows: TGCGCCAGCAGCCTTTATAGCGGGGGTAGCACAGATACGCAGTATTTT. As protein: CASSLYSGGSTDTQYF.

V usage is TRBV5-1 and J usage is TRBJ2-7, with 9 positions matching TRBD2. Germline CDR1 and CDR2: SGHRS and YFSETQ. V was clipped by 4 bases and J by 5 bases; unmatched bases: 7. The length of the CDR3 is 14 residues. The CDR3: CASSLWASGNEQYF. The CDR3 nucleotides are TGCGCCAGCAGCCTCTGGGCTAGCGGGAACGAGCAGTACTTC.

Only a few counts were recorded for this clone. This chain uses TRBV6-5 with TRBJ1-2; the D gene is possibly TRBD1 (6 bases). V was clipped by 6 bases and J by 5 bases, with 16 bases between them. The CDR3 sequence is 14 residues long. In germline, CDR1 is MNHEY, CDR2 SVGAGI. The CDR3 region is CASRDPGEGYGYTF. CDR3 sequence (DNA): TGTGCCAGCAGGGACCCAGGGGAAGGATATGGCTACACCTTC.

The chain has TRBV12-1 and TRBJ2-6; TRBD1, the table's D call, was not compared with the DNA. TRBV12-1 is reported as a pseudogene. The CDR3 spans 20 residues. CDR3 residues: CASSFVAGDDSSSGANVLTF. The CDR3 DNA follows: TGTGCCAGCAGCTTTGTGGCAGGGGACGATTCTAGCTCTGGGGCCAACGTCCTGACTTTC.

This chain joins TRBV5-4 and TRBJ2-1, with 7 bases matching TRBD2. This CDR3 is built from 17 residues. Germline V lookup: CDR1 SGHNT, CDR2 YYREEE (reference sequence). Trimming removed 2 bases from V and 1 base from J; junction bases left unmatched: 9. In DNA form, the CDR3 reads TGTGCCAGCAGCTTAGGACGTCAGGGAGGGTCCTACAATGAGCAGTTCTTC. As protein: CASSLGRQGGSYNEQFF.

Of note for this clone: This may be a read error: a much more frequent sequence differs by one nucleotide. At the DNA level, this CDR3 is encoded by other sequences in the same sample as well. This rearrangement joins TRBV7-9 to TRBJ2-7; no clear D gene. V dropped 4 bases and J dropped 0 bases, with 4 bases sitting between them. Germline CDR1 and CDR2: SEHNR and FQNEAQ (reference sequence). The CDR3 contains 12 residues. CDR3 DNA: TGTGCCAGCAGCTCCAGCTCCTACGAGCAGTACTTC. Protein: CASSSSSYEQYF. The full variable domain, rest sourced from reference TRBV7-9 and TRBJ2-7, is DTGVSQNPRHKITKRGQNVTFRCDPISEHNRLYWYRQTLGQGPEFLTYFQNEAQLEKSRLLSDRFSAERPKGSFSTLEIQRTEQGDSAMYLCASSSSSYEQYFGPGTRLTVT.